Presented here are 13 T cell receptor beta chains from one specimen sequenced in a study of cytomegalovirus exposure and HLA in healthy donors. A multiplex PCR was run with 60 Vbeta primers and 13 Jbeta primers. Only in-frame clones appear in the TCRdb table, and some are missing; sequencing was by immunoSEQ multiplex PCR. Of tens of thousands of clones in the sample, around 78% are singletons; the top ten hold roughly 8%. The source material was PBMCs. All receptors come from a man aged 18 to 30 in good health and CMV-seropositive.

DNA for the CDR3: TGTGCCAGCAGCCAAGATAGAGGGGGTGCCATGAACACTGAAGCTTTCTTT. This codes for CASSQDRGGAMNTEAFF. The rearrangement uses TRBV14 and TRBJ1-1; weak D call: TRBD1 (6 bases). This CDR3 contains 17 residues. Germline values: CDR1 SGHDN, CDR2 FVKESK. With 0 bases removed from V and 0 bases from J, the gap between germline ends came to 14 bases.

The CDR3 DNA is TGTGCCAGCTACAGGGGGCAGGGTCAGCCCCAGCATTTT. Its translation is CASYRGQGQPQHF. V gene TRBV6-5 combines with J gene TRBJ1-5; 9 bases line up with TRBD1. Germline V gene sequence: CDR1 MNHEY, CDR2 SVGAGI. This CDR3 comprises 13 residues. After removal of 8 bases from V and 6 bases from J, the junction contained 5 bases not matched to a gene.

This sequence joins TRBV28 and TRBJ2-4; the D is unclear. The CDR3 is 17 amino acids. Between the trimmed V and J ends, which lost 0 bases and 3 bases, there was a span of 15 bases. Looked up from germline, CDR1 is MDHEN and CDR2 is SYDVKM. DNA of the CDR3: TGTGCCAGCAGTTTATGGACCACCCAGAGGATCAAAAACATTCAGTACTTC. This codes for CASSLWTTQRIKNIQYF.

The V and J genes are TRBV29-1 and TRBJ2-3, with D tentatively TRBD2 (6 bases). Germline V gene data show CDR1 as SQVTM and CDR2 as ANQGSEA. Deletions cut 2 bases from V and 0 bases from J, with 9 bases between. The CDR3 runs 14 residues. In nucleotides, the CDR3 is TGCAGCGTTGAAACGGGGACTAGCACAGATACGCAGTATTTT. Its protein product is CSVETGTSTDTQYF.

Turning to this clone: The same CDR3 can be traced to other DNA sequences in this sample. This rearrangement joins TRBV5-1 to TRBJ2-5; no reliable D call. The CDR3 extends over 11 amino acids. Germline loops: CDR1 SGHRS, CDR2 YFSETQ. Trimming shortened V by 2 bases and J by 4 bases, and 3 bases separated the two germline ends. The DNA of the CDR3 is TGCGCCAGCAGCTTCGGAGAGACCCAGTACTTC. Translation: CASSFGETQYF.

The chain employs TRBV5-1 and TRBJ1-1; D remains unclear. Deletions cut 2 bases from V and 2 bases from J, with 10 bases between. This CDR3 has 14 amino acids. The germline V gene has CDR1 SGHRS and CDR2 YFSETQ. DNA for the CDR3: TGCGCCAGCAGCTTCGGAAGAGGTAACACTGAAGCTTTCTTT. Its translation: CASSFGRGNTEAFF.

The chain carries TRBV11-2 and TRBJ2-4; D might be TRBD2 (6 bases). This CDR3 contains 17 residues. Per germline, CDR1 SGHAT and CDR2 FQNNGV. V was pared by 6 bases and J by 5 bases, with 23 bases between. The CDR3 loop is CASSSILAPIVENIQYF. The CDR3 DNA reads as TGTGCCAGCAGTTCGATCCTAGCGCCAATAGTAGAAAACATTCAGTACTTC.

This clone occurred a few times. This chain uses TRBV6-4 with TRBJ2-1; the D gene is possibly TRBD2 (6 bases). Per germline, CDR1 MRHNA and CDR2 SNTAGT. The CDR3 runs to 14 residues. Between the trimmed V and J ends, which lost 0 bases and 9 bases, there was a span of 12 bases. DNA of the CDR3: TGTGCCAGCAGTGACTCGGGGCAGGGAGGTGAGCAGTTCTTC. Translation gives CASSDSGQGGEQFF.

This chain connects TRBV6-5 to TRBJ2-7, with unresolved D. Germline assignment: CDR1 MNHEY and CDR2 SVGAGI. The CDR3 consists of 12 residues. Trimming left V 6 bases short and J 9 bases short, with 15 bases between. CDR3 residues: CASRSPTPGQYF. DNA for the CDR3: TGTGCCAGCAGATCCCCGACCCCAGGGCAGTACTTC.

V gene TRBV28 combines with J gene TRBJ1-1; TRBD1 matches 7 bases. Trimming took 2 bases from V and 0 from J; bases not matched to a gene: 0. This CDR3 is built from 14 residues. Germline CDR1 reads MDHEN; CDR2 reads SYDVKM. In nucleotides, the CDR3 is TGTGCCAGCAGTTTAACAGGGGTGAACACTGAAGCTTTCTTT. It encodes CASSLTGVNTEAFF.

The rearrangement uses TRBV5-1 and TRBJ1-5, with 9 positions matching TRBD1. The CDR3 is 15 amino acids. The V segment lost 4 bases and the J segment 6 bases; nucleotides outside the gene matches: 8. The germline gives CDR1 SGHRS, CDR2 YFSETQ. The CDR3 DNA reads as TGCGCCAGCAGCCTACAGGGGGCGATAGGTCAGCCCCAGCATTTT. This codes for CASSLQGAIGQPQHF.

The chain joins TRBV28 to TRBJ1-2; D remains ambiguous. The V end lost 6 bases, the J end lost 4 bases, and 9 bases lay between the germline ends. The germline CDR1 and CDR2 sequences are MDHEN and SYDVKM. There are 12 residues in the CDR3. The CDR3, as DNA: TGTGCCAGCAGCGCGTCACTCTATGGCTACACCTTC. Amino acid sequence: CASSASLYGYTF.

The rearrangement joins TRBV18 to TRBJ1-1; D unclear. CDR3 length: 15 amino acids. The germline V and J ends were trimmed by 3 bases and 6 bases, with 17 bases remaining between them. Germline V gives CDR1 KGHSH, CDR2 LQKENI. CDR3 nucleotide sequence: TGTGCCAGCTCACCCCTAGAGGTACGGAGATCTGAAGCTTTCTTT. Amino acids: CASSPLEVRRSEAFF. The full variable domain, its missing parts supplied by reference TRBV18 and TRBJ1-1, is NAGVMQNPRHLVRRRGQEARLRCSPMKGHSHVYWYRQLPEEGLKFMVYLQKENIIDESGMPKERFSAEFPKEGPSILRIQQVVRGDSAAYFCASSPLEVRRSEAFFGQGTRLTVV.